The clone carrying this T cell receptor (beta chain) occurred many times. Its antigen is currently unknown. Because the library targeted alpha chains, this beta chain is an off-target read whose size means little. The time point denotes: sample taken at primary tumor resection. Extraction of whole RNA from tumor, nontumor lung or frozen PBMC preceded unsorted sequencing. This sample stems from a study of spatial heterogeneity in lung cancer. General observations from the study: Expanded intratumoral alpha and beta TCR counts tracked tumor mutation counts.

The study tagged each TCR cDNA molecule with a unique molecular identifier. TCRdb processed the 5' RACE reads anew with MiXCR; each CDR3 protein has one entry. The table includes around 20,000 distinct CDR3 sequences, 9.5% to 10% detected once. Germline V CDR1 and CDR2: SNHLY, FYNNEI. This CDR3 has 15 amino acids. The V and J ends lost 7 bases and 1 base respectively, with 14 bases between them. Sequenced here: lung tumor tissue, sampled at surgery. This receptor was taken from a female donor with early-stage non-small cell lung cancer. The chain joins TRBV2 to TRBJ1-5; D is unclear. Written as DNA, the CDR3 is TGTGCCAGCACCCCGTCGGGCGGAAGCAATCAGCCCCAGCATTTT. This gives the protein CASTPSGGSNQPQHF.